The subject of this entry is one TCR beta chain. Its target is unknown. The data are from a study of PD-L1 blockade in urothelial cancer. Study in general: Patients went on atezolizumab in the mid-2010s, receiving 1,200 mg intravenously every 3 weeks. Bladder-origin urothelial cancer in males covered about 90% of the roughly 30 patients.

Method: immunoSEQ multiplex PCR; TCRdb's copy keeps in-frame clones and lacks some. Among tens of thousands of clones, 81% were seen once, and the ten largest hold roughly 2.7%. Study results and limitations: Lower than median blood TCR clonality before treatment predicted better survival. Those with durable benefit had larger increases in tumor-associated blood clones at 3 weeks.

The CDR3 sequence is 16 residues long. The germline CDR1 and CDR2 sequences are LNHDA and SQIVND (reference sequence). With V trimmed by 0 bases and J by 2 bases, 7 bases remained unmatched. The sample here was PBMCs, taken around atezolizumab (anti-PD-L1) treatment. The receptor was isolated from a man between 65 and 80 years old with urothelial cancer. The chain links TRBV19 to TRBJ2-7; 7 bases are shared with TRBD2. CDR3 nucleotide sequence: TGTGCCAGTAGTATAGATGGAGCGGGAAGTGCCTACGAGCAGTACTTC. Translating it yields CASSIDGAGSAYEQYF.